The clone carrying this TCR beta chain was seen just once. The antigen is unknown. The CD8 memory fraction combined CD45RO+ cells with TemRA cells (CCR7-negative CD45RA+). This entry comes from a study of shared clonotypes between healthy human individuals. Sequencing used immunoSEQ multiplex PCR; TCRdb keeps in-frame clones, though not all of them. Of approximately 110,000 clones in the sample, under 70% are singletons; the top ten hold approximately 25%. Looked up from germline, CDR1 is SGHVS and CDR2 is FQNEAQ. The CDR3 runs 12 residues. Trimming took off 5 bases at V and 5 bases at J, with 9 bases between the two ends. Study-level results: The small donor group covered limited genetic and exposure diversity. It was observed that 5% to 6% of naive CD4 clonotypes were shared across several donors. Non-shared clonotypes showed lower generation probabilities than clonotypes common to all four donors.

The receptor comes from a woman in her thirties in good health. The specimen was memory CD8+ T cells sorted from blood. Regarding subset: CD45RO+ cells pooled with CCR7-negative TemRA cells. This chain joins TRBV7-8 and TRBJ1-1; D ambiguous. The CDR3 spells CASSPSRTEAFF. CDR3 sequence (DNA): TGTGCCAGCAGCCCATCCCGGACTGAAGCTTTCTTT.